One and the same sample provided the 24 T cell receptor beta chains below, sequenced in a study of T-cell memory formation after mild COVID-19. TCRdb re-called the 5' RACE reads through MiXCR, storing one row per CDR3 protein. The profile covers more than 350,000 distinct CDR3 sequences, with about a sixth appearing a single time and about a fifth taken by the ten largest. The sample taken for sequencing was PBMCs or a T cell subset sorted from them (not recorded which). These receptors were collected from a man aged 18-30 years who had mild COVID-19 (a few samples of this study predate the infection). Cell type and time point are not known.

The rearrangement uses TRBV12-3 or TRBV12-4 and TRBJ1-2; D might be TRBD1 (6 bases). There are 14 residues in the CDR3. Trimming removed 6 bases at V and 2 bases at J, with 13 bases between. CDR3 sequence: CASRRYTGNYGYTF. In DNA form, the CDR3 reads TGTGCCAGCAGACGATATACAGGGAACTATGGCTACACCTTC.

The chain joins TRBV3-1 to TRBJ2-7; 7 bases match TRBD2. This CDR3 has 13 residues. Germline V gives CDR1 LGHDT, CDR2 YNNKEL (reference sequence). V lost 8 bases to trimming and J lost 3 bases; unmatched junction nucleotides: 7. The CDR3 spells CASGGGLDYEQYF. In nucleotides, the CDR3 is TGTGCCAGCGGGGGAGGGCTCGACTACGAGCAGTACTTC.

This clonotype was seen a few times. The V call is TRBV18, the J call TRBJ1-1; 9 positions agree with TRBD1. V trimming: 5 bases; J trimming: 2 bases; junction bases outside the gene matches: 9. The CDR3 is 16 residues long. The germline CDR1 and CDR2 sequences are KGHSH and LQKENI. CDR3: CASSSYTGQGNTEAFF. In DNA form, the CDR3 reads TGTGCCAGCTCATCGTATACGGGACAGGGCAACACTGAAGCTTTCTTT.

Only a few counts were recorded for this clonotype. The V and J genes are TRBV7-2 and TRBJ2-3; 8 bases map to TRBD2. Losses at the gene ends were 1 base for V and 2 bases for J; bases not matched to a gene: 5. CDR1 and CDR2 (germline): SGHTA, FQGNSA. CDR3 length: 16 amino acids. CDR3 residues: CASSLGERGNTDTQYF. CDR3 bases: TGTGCCAGCAGCTTAGGAGAGCGGGGGAACACAGATACGCAGTATTTT.

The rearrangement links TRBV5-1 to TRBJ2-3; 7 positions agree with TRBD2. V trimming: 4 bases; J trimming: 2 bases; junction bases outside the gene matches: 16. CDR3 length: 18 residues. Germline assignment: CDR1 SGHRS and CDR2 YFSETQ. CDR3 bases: TGCGCCAGCAGCCCCGGCGTGGGGAATGCGGGGGTCACAGATACGCAGTATTTT. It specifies CASSPGVGNAGVTDTQYF.

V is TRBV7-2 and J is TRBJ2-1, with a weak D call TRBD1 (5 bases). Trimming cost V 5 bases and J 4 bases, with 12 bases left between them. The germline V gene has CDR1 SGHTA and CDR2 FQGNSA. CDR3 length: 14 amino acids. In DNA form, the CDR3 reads TGTGCCAGCAGCCCAGGGTCCTATTACAATGAGCAGTTCTTC. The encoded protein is CASSPGSYYNEQFF.

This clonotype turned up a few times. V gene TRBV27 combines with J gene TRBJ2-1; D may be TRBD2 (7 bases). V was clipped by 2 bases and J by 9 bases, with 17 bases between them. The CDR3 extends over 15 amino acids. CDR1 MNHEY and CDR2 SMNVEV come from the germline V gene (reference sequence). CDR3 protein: CASSLSGGALTEQFF. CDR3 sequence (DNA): TGTGCCAGCAGTTTAAGTGGGGGGGCACTTACTGAGCAGTTCTTC.

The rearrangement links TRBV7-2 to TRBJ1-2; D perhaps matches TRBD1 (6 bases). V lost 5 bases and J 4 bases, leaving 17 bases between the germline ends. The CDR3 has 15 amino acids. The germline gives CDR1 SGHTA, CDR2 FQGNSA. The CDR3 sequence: CASSPHLQGIYGYTF. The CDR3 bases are TGTGCCAGCAGCCCCCACTTACAGGGTATCTATGGCTACACCTTC.

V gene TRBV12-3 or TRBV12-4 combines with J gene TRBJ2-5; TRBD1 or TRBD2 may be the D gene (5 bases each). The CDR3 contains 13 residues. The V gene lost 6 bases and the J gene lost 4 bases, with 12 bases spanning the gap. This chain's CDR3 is CASRISGAETQYF. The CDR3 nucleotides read TGTGCCAGCAGGATATCCGGGGCAGAGACCCAGTACTTC.

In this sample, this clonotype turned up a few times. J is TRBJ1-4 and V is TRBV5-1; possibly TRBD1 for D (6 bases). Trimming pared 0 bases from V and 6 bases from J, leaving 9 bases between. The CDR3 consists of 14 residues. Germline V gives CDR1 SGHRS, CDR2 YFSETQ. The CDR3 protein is CASSLARTDEKLFF. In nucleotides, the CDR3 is TGCGCCAGCAGCTTGGCCCGGACAGATGAAAAACTGTTTTTT.

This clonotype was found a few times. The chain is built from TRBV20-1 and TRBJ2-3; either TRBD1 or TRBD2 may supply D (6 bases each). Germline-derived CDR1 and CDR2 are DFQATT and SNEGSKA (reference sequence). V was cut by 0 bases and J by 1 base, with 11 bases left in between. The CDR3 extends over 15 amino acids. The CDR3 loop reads CSARDRGPGTDTQYF. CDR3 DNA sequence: TGCAGTGCTAGAGATCGGGGGCCGGGCACAGATACGCAGTATTTT.

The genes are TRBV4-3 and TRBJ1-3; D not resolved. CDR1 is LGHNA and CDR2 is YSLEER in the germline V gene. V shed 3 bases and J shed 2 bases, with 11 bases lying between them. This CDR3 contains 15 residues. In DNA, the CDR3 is TGCGCCAGCAGCCATCGTGCCCCCCCTGGAAACACCATATATTTT. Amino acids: CASSHRAPPGNTIYF.

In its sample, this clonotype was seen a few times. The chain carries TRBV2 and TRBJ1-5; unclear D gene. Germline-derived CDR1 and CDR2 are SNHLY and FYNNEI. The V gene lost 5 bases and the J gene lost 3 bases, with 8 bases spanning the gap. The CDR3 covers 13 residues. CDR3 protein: CASSPRDNQPQHF. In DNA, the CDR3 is TGTGCCAGCAGTCCACGGGACAATCAGCCCCAGCATTTT.

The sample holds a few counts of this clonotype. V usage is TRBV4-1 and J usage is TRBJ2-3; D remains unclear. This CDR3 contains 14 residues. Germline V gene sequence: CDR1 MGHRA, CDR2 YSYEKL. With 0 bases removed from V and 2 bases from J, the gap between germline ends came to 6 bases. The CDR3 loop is CASSQDRITDTQYF. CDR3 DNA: TGCGCCAGCAGCCAAGATCGAATCACAGATACGCAGTATTTT.

The DNA of the CDR3 is TGTGCCAGCAGCTTAGGGAGCCAGGGGAGGTACAATGAGCAGTTCTTC. This codes for CASSLGSQGRYNEQFF. This chain uses TRBV7-8 with TRBJ2-1; either TRBD1 or TRBD2 may fit D (6 bases each). The V end lost 1 base, the J end lost 4 bases, and 14 bases lay between the germline ends. The CDR3 sequence is 16 residues long. The germline gives CDR1 SGHVS, CDR2 FQNEAQ. Full variable domain (rest looked up from reference TRBV7-8 and TRBJ2-1): GAGVSQSPRYKVAKRGQDVALRCDPISGHVSLFWYQQALGQGPEFLTYFQNEAQLDKSGLPSDRFFAERPEGSVSTLKIQRTQQEDSAVYLCASSLGSQGRYNEQFFGPGTRLTVL.

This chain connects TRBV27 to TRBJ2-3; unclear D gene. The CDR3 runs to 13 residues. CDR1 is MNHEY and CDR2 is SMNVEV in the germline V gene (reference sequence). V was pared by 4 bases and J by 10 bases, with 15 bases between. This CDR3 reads CASSYMTVGAQYF. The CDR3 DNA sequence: TGTGCCAGCAGTTATATGACGGTTGGTGCGCAGTATTTT.

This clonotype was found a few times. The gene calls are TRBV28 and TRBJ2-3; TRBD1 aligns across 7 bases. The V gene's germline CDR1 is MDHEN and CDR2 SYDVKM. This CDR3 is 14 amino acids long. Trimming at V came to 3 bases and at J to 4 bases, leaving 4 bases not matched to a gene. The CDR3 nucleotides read TGTGCCAGCAGTTTCCGGGACAGTTCAGATACGCAGTATTTT. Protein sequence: CASSFRDSSDTQYF.

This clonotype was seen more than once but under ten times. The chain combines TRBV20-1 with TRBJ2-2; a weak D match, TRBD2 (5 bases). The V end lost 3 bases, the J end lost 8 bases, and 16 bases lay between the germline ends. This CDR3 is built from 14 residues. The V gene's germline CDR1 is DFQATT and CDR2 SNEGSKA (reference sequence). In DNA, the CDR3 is TGCAGTGCTAGGGACCGGGGTATAGTGGGGGAGCTGTTTTTT. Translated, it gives CSARDRGIVGELFF.

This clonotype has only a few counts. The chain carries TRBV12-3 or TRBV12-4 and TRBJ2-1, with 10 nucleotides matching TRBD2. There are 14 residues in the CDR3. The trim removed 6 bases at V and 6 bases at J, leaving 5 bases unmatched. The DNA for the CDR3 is TGTGCCAGCAGATCAAGCGGGGGGGTCAATGAGCAGTTCTTC. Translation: CASRSSGGVNEQFF.

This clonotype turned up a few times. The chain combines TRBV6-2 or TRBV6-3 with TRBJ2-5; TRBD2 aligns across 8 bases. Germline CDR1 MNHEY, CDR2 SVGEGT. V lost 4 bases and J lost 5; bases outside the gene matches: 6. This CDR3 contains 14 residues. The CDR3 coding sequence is TGTGCCAGCAGTTTGACTAGCGTAGTGGAGACCCAGTACTTC. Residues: CASSLTSVVETQYF.

CDR3 sequence (DNA): TGTGCCAGCAGCCCCCGGTCCCGCGGAGTGACCGGGGAGCTGTTTTTT. Its protein product is CASSPRSRGVTGELFF. The rearrangement joins TRBV7-2 to TRBJ2-2; D is unresolved. The V gene's germline CDR1 is SGHTA and CDR2 FQGNSA. The V end was cut by 5 bases, the J end by 5 bases, with 18 bases between. The CDR3 has 16 residues.

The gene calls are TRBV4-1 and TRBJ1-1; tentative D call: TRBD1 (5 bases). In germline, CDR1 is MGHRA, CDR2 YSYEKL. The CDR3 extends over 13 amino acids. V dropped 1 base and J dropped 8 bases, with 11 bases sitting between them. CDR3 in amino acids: CASSQGQPREAFF. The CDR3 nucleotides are TGCGCCAGCAGCCAAGGACAGCCGAGGGAAGCTTTCTTT.

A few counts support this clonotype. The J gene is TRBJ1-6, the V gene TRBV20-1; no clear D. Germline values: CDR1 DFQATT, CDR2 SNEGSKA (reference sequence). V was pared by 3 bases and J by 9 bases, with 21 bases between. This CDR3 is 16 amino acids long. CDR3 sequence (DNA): TGCAGTGCTAGCCGGGAGGCCCCCCCAGGAGGTTCACCCCTCCACTTT. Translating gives CSASREAPPGGSPLHF.

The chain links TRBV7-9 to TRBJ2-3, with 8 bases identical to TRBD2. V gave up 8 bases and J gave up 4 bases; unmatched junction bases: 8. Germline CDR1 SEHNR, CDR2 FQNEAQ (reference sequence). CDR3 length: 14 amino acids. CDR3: CASAISGASDTQYF. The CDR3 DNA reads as TGTGCCAGCGCGATTAGCGGGGCCTCAGATACGCAGTATTTT.